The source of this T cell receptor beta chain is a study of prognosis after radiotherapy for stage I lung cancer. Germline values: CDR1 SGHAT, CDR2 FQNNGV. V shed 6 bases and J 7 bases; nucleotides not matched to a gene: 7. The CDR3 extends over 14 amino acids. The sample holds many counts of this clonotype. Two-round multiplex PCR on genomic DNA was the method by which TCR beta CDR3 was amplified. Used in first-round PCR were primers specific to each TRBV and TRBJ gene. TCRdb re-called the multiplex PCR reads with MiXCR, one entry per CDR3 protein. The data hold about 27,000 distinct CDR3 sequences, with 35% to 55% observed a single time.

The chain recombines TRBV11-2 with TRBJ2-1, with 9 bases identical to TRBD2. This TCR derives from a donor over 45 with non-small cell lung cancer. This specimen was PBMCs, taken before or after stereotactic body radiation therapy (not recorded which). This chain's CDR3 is CASSSGGNRNEQFF. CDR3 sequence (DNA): TGTGCCAGCAGTAGCGGGGGCAATAGGAATGAGCAGTTCTTC.